The 20 T cell receptor beta chains presented below share a single source sample, sequenced in a study of CD8 T cells in Susac syndrome. cDNA came from about 0.5 to 1 ug RNA primed by random hexamers. TCRdb used MiXCR to reprocess the immunoSEQ multiplex PCR reads, holding one entry per CDR3 protein. The sample has 400,000 to 550,000 distinct CDR3 sequences, approximately 89% seen once. The specimen was CD8+ T cells from PBMCs. These receptors originate from a human donor with multiple sclerosis.

This chain uses TRBV12-3 or TRBV12-4 with TRBJ1-1; 8 nucleotides agree with TRBD1. The CDR3 runs 16 residues. With V trimmed by 3 bases and J by 5 bases, 11 bases remained unmatched. The CDR3 protein is CASSFGAGGDRTEAFF. Written as DNA, the CDR3 is TGTGCCAGCAGTTTCGGGGCAGGGGGCGATCGGACTGAAGCTTTCTTT.

V is TRBV20-1 and J is TRBJ1-1; D remains unclear. The CDR3 runs 13 residues. Trimming cost V 1 base and J 1 base, with 7 bases left between them. Germline CDR1 is DFQATT and CDR2 is SNEGSKA (reference sequence). Here the CDR3 reads CSARGWENTEAFF. CDR3 sequence (DNA): TGCAGTGCTAGAGGGTGGGAGAACACTGAAGCTTTCTTT.

This clonotype was detected only a few times. Here the CDR3 reads CASSSGGLYEQYF. CDR3 nucleotides: TGTGCCAGTAGTAGTGGGGGGCTGTACGAGCAGTACTTC. The genes are TRBV19 and TRBJ2-7; D is tentatively TRBD1 or TRBD2 (6 bases each). V lost 4 bases, J lost 4 bases, and 11 bases lay in between. The CDR3 is 13 residues long. In germline, CDR1 is LNHDA, CDR2 SQIVND (reference sequence).

The V call is TRBV4-1, the J call TRBJ1-1; D remains unclear. CDR1 MGHRA and CDR2 YSYEKL come from the germline V gene. The CDR3 extends over 14 amino acids. Trimming stripped 1 base from V and 1 base from J, with 7 bases between. The CDR3 sequence is CASSQVGANTEAFF. CDR3 DNA: TGCGCCAGCAGCCAAGTGGGAGCGAACACTGAAGCTTTCTTT.

The CDR3, as DNA: TGTGCCAGCAGTGAAGCGGGCGCCACCGGGGAGCTGTTTTTT. The encoded protein is CASSEAGATGELFF. The rearrangement uses TRBV2 and TRBJ2-2; D gene ambiguous. Germline V gene lookup returns CDR1 SNHLY and CDR2 FYNNEI. The CDR3 runs to 14 residues. V lost 0 bases and J lost 4, with 6 bases in between.

As concerns this clonotype: An end of the junction does not agree with germline; a read error may underlie this. The gene calls are TRBV7-7 and TRBJ2-3; the D gene is possibly TRBD2 (5 bases). Germline loops: CDR1 SSHAT, CDR2 FNYEAQ (reference sequence). This CDR3 has 15 amino acids. The CDR3 DNA reads TGTGCTAGCAGCTTAGACGGTCTAGCTTCTGATACGCAGTATTTT. It translates to CASSLDGLASDTQYF.

This chain links TRBV5-1 with TRBJ2-2, with TRBD1 matching 7 bases. Germline assignment: CDR1 SGHRS and CDR2 YFSETQ. Trimming removed 3 bases from V and 5 bases from J; junction bases left unmatched: 10. The CDR3 has 16 amino acids. Here the CDR3 reads CASSSSGTEVTGELFF. The CDR3, as DNA: TGCGCCAGCAGCTCTTCCGGGACAGAGGTGACCGGGGAGCTGTTTTTT.

The rearrangement uses TRBV20-1 and TRBJ2-7, with D possibly called TRBD1 or TRBD2 (5 bases each). Germline assignment: CDR1 DFQATT and CDR2 SNEGSKA (reference sequence). The CDR3 runs 16 residues. V lost 0 bases and J 6 bases, leaving 21 bases between the germline ends. CDR3 region: CSARDFPGLSPAEQYF. In DNA form, the CDR3 reads TGCAGTGCTAGAGATTTTCCGGGGCTCTCTCCGGCCGAGCAGTACTTC.

As for this clonotype: The limits of the CDR3 on the DNA are not certain, so only TCRdb's listed CDR3 is given. The chain uses TRBV10-3 and TRBJ1-1. The CDR3 totals 14 residues, both ends included. The germline gives CDR1 ENHRY, CDR2 SYGVKD. CDR3 residues: CAISKQYFGTEAFF.

This clonotype was found once. The rearrangement joins TRBV20-1 to TRBJ2-1; D is undetermined. V was cut by 1 base and J by 5 bases, with 15 bases left in between. Germline-derived CDR1 and CDR2 are DFQATT and SNEGSKA (reference sequence). The CDR3 consists of 15 residues. The CDR3 DNA sequence: TGCAGTGCTAGAGGAACCCTCCCGGTCAACAATGAGCAGTTCTTC. This codes for CSARGTLPVNNEQFF.

This clonotype has a handful of counts. The chain carries TRBV4-1 and TRBJ1-5; the D gene is possibly TRBD1 (5 bases). CDR3 length equals 14 residues. Germline V gene data show CDR1 as MGHRA and CDR2 as YSYEKL. The V and J ends lost 1 base and 3 bases respectively, with 7 bases between them. This CDR3 reads CASSQGQLNQPQHF. CDR3 nucleotide sequence: TGCGCCAGCAGCCAAGGACAGCTCAATCAGCCCCAGCATTTT.

The chain has TRBV7-9 and TRBJ2-1; tentatively, D is TRBD1 (5 bases). V shed 5 bases and J shed 0 bases, with 17 bases lying between them. The CDR3 is 17 residues long. Germline CDR1 is SEHNR and CDR2 is FQNEAQ (reference sequence). CDR3 amino acids: CASSPRQLSSSYNEQFF. CDR3 in DNA: TGTGCCAGCAGCCCTCGACAGCTGTCGAGCTCCTACAATGAGCAGTTCTTC. Together with reference TRBV7-9 and TRBJ2-1, the CDR3 gives the full variable domain: DTGVSQNPRHKITKRGQNVTFRCDPISEHNRLYWYRQTLGQGPEFLTYFQNEAQLEKSRLLSDRFSAERPKGSFSTLEIQRTEQGDSAMYLCASSPRQLSSSYNEQFFGPGTRLTVL.

The chain couples TRBV19 to TRBJ1-5; D is unresolved. The germline V gene encodes CDR1 LNHDA and CDR2 SQIVND (reference sequence). CDR3 size: 13 residues. V was clipped by 10 bases and J by 6 bases, with 16 bases between them. CDR3 nucleotide sequence: TGTGCCACCACCAAGGGTGTCGGTCAGCCCCAGCATTTT. It is translated as CATTKGVGQPQHF.

CDR3 in amino acids: CAISLEGGQPQHF. In DNA, the CDR3 is TGTGCCATCAGCCTAGAGGGGGGCCAGCCCCAGCATTTT. This chain connects TRBV10-3 to TRBJ1-5; a weak D match, TRBD1 (6 bases). The V and J ends lost 6 bases and 7 bases respectively, with 13 bases between them. Germline CDR1 ENHRY, CDR2 SYGVKD. The CDR3 extends over 13 amino acids.

The chain has TRBV10-2 and TRBJ2-2, with 7 bases that match TRBD2. V lost 0 bases, J lost 5 bases, and 6 bases stayed unmatched. This CDR3 is 16 amino acids long. CDR1 and CDR2 from the germline V gene are WSHSY and SAAADI. CDR3 in amino acids: CASSESLAAFTGELFF. CDR3 in DNA: TGCGCCAGCAGTGAGTCCCTAGCGGCCTTTACCGGGGAGCTGTTTTTT.

The rearrangement joins TRBV29-1 to TRBJ2-3; perhaps TRBD1 as D (6 bases). Germline-derived CDR1 and CDR2 are SQVTM and ANQGSEA. V was clipped by 3 bases and J by 6 bases, with 10 bases between them. The CDR3 extends over 12 amino acids. CDR3 in DNA: TGCAGCGTTGACACAGGGTCCGATACGCAGTATTTT. Translating it yields CSVDTGSDTQYF.

This clonotype was picked up a small number of times. This sequence joins TRBV30 and TRBJ1-1; weak D call: TRBD1 (5 bases). CDR1 is GTSNPN and CDR2 is SVGIG in the germline V gene (reference sequence). The CDR3 has 14 amino acids. V was shortened by 0 bases and J by 1 base, with 9 bases between the two germline ends. This chain's CDR3 is CAWSVLGGNTEAFF. In DNA form, the CDR3 reads TGTGCCTGGAGTGTACTTGGGGGGAACACTGAAGCTTTCTTT.

In the case of this clonotype: Mismatch with germline at one junction end may stem from a read error. The chain uses TRBV6-1 and TRBJ1-4; tentative D call: TRBD1 (6 bases). The CDR3 is 14 residues long. Germline V lookup: CDR1 MNHNS, CDR2 SASEGT. DNA for the CDR3: TGTGCCAGCAGAGAAGGGACATCAGATGAAAAACTGTTTTTT. Protein product: CASREGTSDEKLFF.

V usage is TRBV24-1 and J usage is TRBJ1-1; D is uncertain. The ends were cut back, 4 bases at V and 0 bases at J, with 14 bases in the middle. Germline values: CDR1 KGHDR, CDR2 SFDVKD. The CDR3 totals 16 residues. The CDR3 DNA reads as TGTGCCACCAGTGACCAAATTACAGCTATGAACACTGAAGCTTTCTTT. Protein: CATSDQITAMNTEAFF.

J is TRBJ1-4 and V is TRBV4-1; D is undetermined. CDR3 length: 13 amino acids. CDR1 is MGHRA, CDR2 YSYEKL, per germline. V lost 4 bases and J lost 8, with 11 bases in between. DNA of the CDR3: TGCGCCAGCAGCCCGGCCTCAACCGAAAAACTGTTTTTT. Translated: CASSPASTEKLFF.